Following are 5 T cell receptor beta chains from one sample sequenced in a study of blood T cell repertoires in COVID-19. The assay was immunoSEQ multiplex PCR, and TCRdb's table has in-frame clones only and misses some. The table shows just over 70,000 clones, with over 70% occurring only once. Source material: peripheral blood. These receptors all come from a woman between 70 and 85 years old with acute or convalescent COVID-19.

V gene TRBV28 combines with J gene TRBJ1-5, with D possibly being TRBD1 (5 bases). Trimming shortened V by 4 bases and J by 4 bases, and 8 bases separated the two germline ends. Per the germline V gene, CDR1 is MDHEN and CDR2 is SYDVKM. This CDR3 region has 13 residues. The CDR3 loop reads CASSYPGNQPQHF. CDR3 DNA sequence: TGTGCCAGCAGTTACCCAGGGAATCAGCCCCAGCATTTT.

V usage is TRBV9 and J usage is TRBJ1-3; possibly TRBD1 for D (5 bases). With 4 bases removed from V and 1 base from J, the gap between germline ends came to 12 bases. The CDR3 contains 15 residues. Germline assignment: CDR1 SGDLS and CDR2 YYNGEE. CDR3 coding DNA: TGTGCCAGCAGCCCCTCGGACATGTCTGGAAACACCATATATTTT. It yields the protein CASSPSDMSGNTIYF.

The chain joins TRBV6-5 to TRBJ2-1, with 7 positions matching TRBD1. Germline V lookup: CDR1 MNHEY, CDR2 SVGAGI. V shed 6 bases and J 9 bases; nucleotides not matched to a gene: 8. CDR3 size: 13 residues. CDR3 region: CASRGDRMGEQFF. CDR3 in DNA: TGTGCCAGCAGGGGGGACAGAATGGGTGAGCAGTTCTTC.

This chain joins TRBV7-9 and TRBJ2-5, with a tentative D call TRBD2 (5 bases). Germline values: CDR1 SEHNR, CDR2 FQNEAQ (reference sequence). Trimming pared 2 bases from V and 7 bases from J, leaving 11 bases between. CDR3 length: 13 residues. The CDR3 region has the DNA TGTGCCAGCAGCTTACTCCTAGCCAGGACCCAGTACTTC. Translation gives CASSLLLARTQYF.

A single count supports this clone. This chain joins TRBV6-5 and TRBJ2-3; the match to TRBD2 covers 7 bases. This CDR3 comprises 15 residues. With V trimmed by 5 bases and J by 1 base, 6 bases remained unmatched. The germline V gene has CDR1 MNHEY and CDR2 SVGAGI. CDR3 sequence: CASSTTGGGTDTQYF. As DNA, the CDR3 is TGTGCCAGCAGTACCACGGGAGGCGGCACAGATACGCAGTATTTT.